These 32 T cell receptor beta chains came from one sample sequenced in a study of identical twins (dated by TCRdb to 2016 to 2017). Libraries were constructed by 5' RACE. TCRdb names Illumina HiSeq 2000 as the instrument used. Using fastp trimming at Q25 and MiXCR clonotype assembly, TCRdb reanalyzed the public sequencing data and kept in-frame beta chains. Rows with a matching CDR3 protein are joined into one entry that keeps the most common DNA and genes. The sample contains fewer than 250,000 distinct CDR3 sequences, about a sixth of them found a single time. The ten biggest clones cover roughly two fifths of the sample. This same sample was also part of a study on T cells expressing NK-cell markers.

Sequencing was carried out using CD8+ T cells sorted from blood. The receptor set was obtained from a woman in her late teens or twenties in good health.

V is TRBV7-9 and J is TRBJ2-5, with D possibly being TRBD1 or TRBD2 (5 bases each). This CDR3 comprises 17 residues. Per the germline V gene, CDR1 is SEHNR and CDR2 is FQNEAQ (reference sequence). V was shortened by 4 bases and J by 2 bases, with 20 bases between the two germline ends. This CDR3 reads CASSYQRDGAQQETQYF. The CDR3 DNA reads as TGTGCCAGCAGCTACCAACGGGACGGAGCCCAACAAGAGACCCAGTACTTC.

This clonotype was seen a few times. This sequence joins TRBV27 and TRBJ1-2, with 7 bases that match TRBD1. Germline loops: CDR1 MNHEY, CDR2 SMNVEV (reference sequence). Germline trimming cut 5 bases from V and 6 bases from J; bases unmatched to any gene: 9. The CDR3 has 14 residues. The DNA of the CDR3 is TGTGCCAGCAGTCCCAGACAGGGAGGCGATGGCTACACCTTC. This sequence encodes CASSPRQGGDGYTF.

This clonotype was counted only a few times. The V and J genes are TRBV18 and TRBJ2-7; 8 nucleotides align to TRBD1. In germline, CDR1 is KGHSH, CDR2 LQKENI. Germline trimming cut 3 bases from V and 2 bases from J; bases unmatched to any gene: 6. The CDR3 runs to 15 residues. DNA for the CDR3: TGTGCCAGCTCACCGCAGGGGGCCGGGACCTACGAGCAGTACTTC. It translates to CASSPQGAGTYEQYF.

The V and J genes are TRBV4-1 and TRBJ2-5, with TRBD2 matching 9 bases. Germline assignment: CDR1 MGHRA and CDR2 YSYEKL. V dropped 1 base and J dropped 5; count of bases not matched to a gene: 11. The CDR3 contains 17 residues. The chain's CDR3 is CASSQVFKAGGQETQYF. The CDR3 coding sequence is TGCGCCAGCAGCCAAGTTTTCAAGGCGGGAGGGCAGGAGACCCAGTACTTC.

This clonotype was counted many times. V gene TRBV29-1 combines with J gene TRBJ2-1, with 11 bases identical to TRBD2. This CDR3 has 17 residues. From germline, CDR1 is SQVTM and CDR2 ANQGSEA. V trimming: 1 base; J trimming: 7 bases; junction bases outside the gene matches: 12. CDR3 in DNA: TGCAGCGTTGAAGGATTCCCCTTAGCGGGAGGGACAAATGAGCAGTTCTTC. It yields the protein CSVEGFPLAGGTNEQFF.

This clonotype occurred a few times. The chain uses TRBV27 and TRBJ2-7; possibly TRBD1 for D (5 bases). The V gene lost 0 bases and the J gene lost 6 bases, with 6 bases spanning the gap. The germline CDR1 and CDR2 sequences are MNHEY and SMNVEV (reference sequence). The CDR3 spans 12 residues. CDR3 region: CASSLSRGEQYF. The CDR3 coding sequence is TGTGCCAGCAGTTTATCAAGGGGCGAGCAGTACTTC.

This clonotype came up a few times. This chain joins TRBV2 and TRBJ2-5, with D possibly TRBD2 on 5 matching bases. This CDR3 has 10 residues. The germline CDR1 and CDR2 sequences are SNHLY and FYNNEI. V lost 7 bases and J 5 bases, leaving 5 bases between the germline ends. CDR3 residues: CASTGETQYF. The CDR3 DNA is TGTGCCAGCACGGGGGAGACCCAGTACTTC.

This clonotype has more than one count but fewer than ten. The chain couples TRBV28 to TRBJ2-3, with no clear D. CDR3 length equals 14 residues. Per the germline V gene, CDR1 is MDHEN and CDR2 is SYDVKM. V lost 6 bases to trimming and J lost 1 base, with 11 bases between them. CDR3 sequence: CASSPDKGTDTQYF. In DNA, the CDR3 is TGTGCCAGCAGCCCGGATAAGGGCACAGATACGCAGTATTTT.

The sample holds a few counts of this clonotype. The chain couples TRBV20-1 to TRBJ2-1; D not certain. Germline V gives CDR1 DFQATT, CDR2 SNEGSKA (reference sequence). The ends were cut back, 3 bases at V and 5 bases at J, with 20 bases in the middle. The CDR3 runs 16 residues. CDR3 in amino acids: CSASSPQEHKNNEQFF. The CDR3 DNA reads TGCAGTGCTAGTTCCCCCCAGGAACACAAGAACAATGAGCAGTTCTTC.

This clonotype was seen more than once but under ten times. The V gene is TRBV5-4, the J gene TRBJ1-2; D is perhaps TRBD1 (5 bases). Germline V gives CDR1 SGHNT, CDR2 YYREEE (reference sequence). The ends were cut back, 3 bases at V and 4 bases at J, with 10 bases in the middle. The CDR3 is 13 residues long. For the CDR3, the DNA is TGTGCCAGCAGCTGGGACGACGGCTATGGCTACACCTTC. As protein: CASSWDDGYGYTF.

This clonotype has only a few counts. The chain links TRBV7-9 to TRBJ2-1, with 7 bases fitting TRBD1. The CDR3 contains 15 residues. V lost 4 bases, J lost 0 bases, and 3 bases stayed unmatched. Germline assignment: CDR1 SEHNR and CDR2 FQNEAQ (reference sequence). For the CDR3, the DNA is TGTGCCAGCAGCTCGACAGGGATCTCCTACAATGAGCAGTTCTTC. Translation: CASSSTGISYNEQFF. Drawing the rest from reference TRBV7-9 and TRBJ2-1, the complete variable domain is DTGVSQNPRHKITKRGQNVTFRCDPISEHNRLYWYRQTLGQGPEFLTYFQNEAQLEKSRLLSDRFSAERPKGSFSTLEIQRTEQGDSAMYLCASSSTGISYNEQFFGPGTRLTVL.

The CDR3 sequence: CASSQLPSGGASSTDTQYF. The DNA of the CDR3 is TGTGCCAGCAGCCAACTTCCTAGCGGGGGGGCTTCTAGCACAGATACGCAGTATTTT. This chain links TRBV28 with TRBJ2-3; 12 positions match TRBD2. V gave up 6 bases and J gave up 0 bases; unmatched junction bases: 13. The CDR3 totals 19 residues. CDR1 and CDR2 (germline): MDHEN, SYDVKM.

This clonotype was counted between two and nine times. CDR3 loop: CASSPDVAPYGYTF. In DNA, the CDR3 is TGTGCCAGCAGTCCGGACGTTGCTCCATATGGCTACACCTTC. J is TRBJ1-2 and V is TRBV12-3 or TRBV12-4; unclear D gene. V lost 5 bases and J 5 bases, leaving 15 bases between the germline ends. The CDR3 contains 14 residues.

The V and J genes are TRBV28 and TRBJ2-6; TRBD2 might be the D (5 bases). This CDR3 region has 19 residues. The V end lost 7 bases, the J end lost 0 bases, and 22 bases lay between the germline ends. Per the germline V gene, CDR1 is MDHEN and CDR2 is SYDVKM. The CDR3 spells CASTPLPRHGDSGANVLTF. The DNA for the CDR3 is TGTGCCAGCACTCCCCTGCCGCGACACGGGGACTCTGGGGCCAACGTCCTGACTTTC.

This clonotype has more than one count but fewer than ten. V and J are TRBV9 and TRBJ2-7, with D perhaps matching TRBD1 (6 bases). V was pared by 4 bases and J by 2 bases, with 13 bases between. Germline CDR1 and CDR2: SGDLS and YYNGEE. The CDR3 consists of 14 residues. CDR3: CASSTQGTAYEQYF. As DNA, the CDR3 is TGTGCCAGCAGCACACAGGGAACCGCCTACGAGCAGTACTTC.

The CDR3 nucleotides are TGTGCCAGCAGTGATCATGGCGATACGCAGTATTTT. Translation gives CASSDHGDTQYF. V gene TRBV25-1 combines with J gene TRBJ2-3; unclear D gene. CDR3 size: 12 residues. The V gene lost 3 bases and the J gene lost 6 bases, with 7 bases spanning the gap. Per germline, CDR1 MGHDK and CDR2 SYGVNS. Supplemented by reference TRBV25-1 and TRBJ2-3, the full variable domain reads EADIYQTPRYLVIGTGKKITLECSQTMGHDKMYWYQQDPGMELHLIHYSYGVNSTEKGDLSSESTVSRIRTEHFPLTLESARPSHTSQYLCASSDHGDTQYFGPGTRLTVL.

This chain uses TRBV27 with TRBJ2-7, with D perhaps matching TRBD1 or TRBD2 (5 bases each). Germline V CDR1 and CDR2: MNHEY, SMNVEV (reference sequence). V was trimmed by 5 bases and J by 2 bases, leaving 25 bases between them. There are 18 residues in the CDR3. CDR3 in amino acids: CASSQYPFRDPSAYEQYF. The CDR3 bases are TGTGCCAGCAGTCAATATCCCTTCCGGGACCCCAGCGCCTACGAGCAGTACTTC.

This rearrangement joins TRBV7-9 to TRBJ2-1; D call uncertain. Germline V gene lookup returns CDR1 SEHNR and CDR2 FQNEAQ (reference sequence). The ends were cut back, 1 base at V and 10 bases at J, with 11 bases in the middle. This CDR3 spans 13 amino acids. For the CDR3, the DNA is TGTGCCAGCAGCTTAGTAACCGGGCGGGAGCAGTTCTTC. Its translation: CASSLVTGREQFF.

This chain's CDR3 is CASSSSGYPTDTQYF. The CDR3 DNA reads as TGTGCCAGCAGCTCGAGCGGGTACCCCACAGATACGCAGTATTTT. This chain joins TRBV7-9 and TRBJ2-3; D perhaps matches TRBD2 (6 bases). Germline CDR1 is SEHNR and CDR2 is FQNEAQ (reference sequence). Trimming removed 4 bases from V and 2 bases from J, with 13 bases in between. The CDR3 length is 15 residues.

The table lists this clonotype with a few counts. The chain has TRBV11-2 and TRBJ2-1, with D possibly TRBD2 on 6 matching bases. The CDR3 runs to 17 residues. V shed 3 bases and J shed 4 bases, with 19 bases lying between them. Germline lookup yields CDR1 SGHAT and CDR2 FQNNGV. CDR3 bases: TGTGCCAGCAGCTTGGGGGGTCGGGCGGAACCGTACAATGAGCAGTTCTTC. Amino acids: CASSLGGRAEPYNEQFF.

This clonotype was recorded a few times. The chain recombines TRBV7-9 with TRBJ2-5, with D maybe TRBD2 (5 bases). The CDR3 consists of 13 residues. From germline, CDR1 is SEHNR and CDR2 FQNEAQ (reference sequence). Trimming stripped 3 bases from V and 4 bases from J, with 9 bases between. In nucleotides, the CDR3 is TGTGCCAGCAGCTTCGGGGTGGGAGAGACCCAGTACTTC. Translated: CASSFGVGETQYF.

This clonotype was observed a handful of times. The chain recombines TRBV27 with TRBJ2-7, with TRBD1 matching over 8 bases. Germline loops: CDR1 MNHEY, CDR2 SMNVEV (reference sequence). The CDR3 totals 14 residues. The ends lost 8 bases at V and 2 bases at J; junction bases unmatched: 8. CDR3 residues: CASHSGQGAYEQYF. Written as DNA, the CDR3 is TGTGCCAGCCACTCCGGACAGGGAGCCTACGAGCAGTACTTC.

This clonotype showed up just a few times. The V call is TRBV27, the J call TRBJ2-5; 16 bases match TRBD2. Unmatched junction bases numbered 9, after V lost 6 bases and J lost 5 bases. Germline V gene lookup returns CDR1 MNHEY and CDR2 SMNVEV (reference sequence). The CDR3 length is 17 residues. CDR3 region: CASRSPGLAGGRETQYF. CDR3 bases: TGTGCCAGCAGATCCCCGGGACTAGCGGGGGGGCGGGAGACCCAGTACTTC.

Many counts were recorded for this clonotype. The rearrangement uses TRBV4-3 and TRBJ2-2; no clear D. Between the trimmed V and J ends, which lost 4 bases and 2 bases, there was a span of 8 bases. The length of the CDR3 is 14 residues. Germline loops: CDR1 LGHNA, CDR2 YSLEER. This CDR3 is CASSPSDNTGELFF. CDR3 DNA sequence: TGCGCCAGCAGCCCATCCGACAACACCGGGGAGCTGTTTTTT.

The table lists this clonotype with many counts. This chain connects TRBV9 to TRBJ2-7; tentatively, D is TRBD2 (6 bases). The germline V and J ends were trimmed by 1 base and 0 bases, with 17 bases remaining between them. This CDR3 has 17 residues. Germline V gene lookup returns CDR1 SGDLS and CDR2 YYNGEE. The CDR3 loop reads CASSVSEGPVSSYEQYF. The CDR3 DNA reads TGTGCCAGCAGCGTATCGGAGGGGCCCGTTAGCTCCTACGAGCAGTACTTC.

The chain is built from TRBV9 and TRBJ2-2; 11 positions match TRBD2. Germline-derived CDR1 and CDR2 are SGDLS and YYNGEE. The CDR3 runs 19 residues. The junction had 12 bases not matched to a gene; V was cut back by 1 base and J by 4 bases. CDR3 amino acids: CASSVKGSGREGGTGELFF. CDR3 coding DNA: TGTGCCAGCAGCGTAAAGGGTAGCGGGAGGGAAGGTGGCACCGGGGAGCTGTTTTTT. The full variable domain, completed using reference TRBV9 and TRBJ2-2, is DSGVTQTPKHLITATGQRVTLRCSPRSGDLSVYWYQQSLDQGLQFLIQYYNGEERAKGNILERFSAQQFPDLHSELNLSSLELGDSALYFCASSVKGSGREGGTGELFFGEGSRLTVL.

In its sample, this clonotype was seen a few times. The rearrangement uses TRBV10-3 and TRBJ2-2, with 9 bases lining up with TRBD2. CDR3 size: 18 residues. The V segment lost 6 bases and the J segment 0 bases; nucleotides outside the gene matches: 11. Germline CDR1 and CDR2: ENHRY and SYGVKD. Written as DNA, the CDR3 is TGTGCCATCAGGAGAGGAAGTAGCGGGGGTACGAACACCGGGGAGCTGTTTTTT. The encoded protein is CAIRRGSSGGTNTGELFF.

Concerning this clonotype: An end of the junction differs from the germline gene, which may be a read error. The V call is TRBV3-1, the J call TRBJ2-7; the match to TRBD2 covers 8 bases. The germline CDR1 and CDR2 sequences are LGHDT and YNNKEL (reference sequence). This CDR3 is built from 16 residues. The chain's CDR3 is CASSQDFGGGPDEQYF. CDR3 in DNA: TGTGCGAGCAGCCAAGATTTCGGCGGGGGGCCAGACGAGCAGTACTTC.

In this sample, this clonotype turned up a few times. The V and J genes are TRBV4-2 and TRBJ1-2; TRBD1 might be the D (6 bases). The germline V and J ends were trimmed by 0 bases and 6 bases, with 11 bases remaining between them. CDR3 length: 14 amino acids. Germline values: CDR1 LGHNA, CDR2 YNFKEQ. The CDR3 protein is CASSQDDRLDGYTF. DNA for the CDR3: TGTGCCAGCAGCCAAGATGACAGGTTGGATGGCTACACCTTC.

This clonotype was counted ten times or more. The J gene is TRBJ1-1, the V gene TRBV5-1, with D uncertain. Germline loops: CDR1 SGHRS, CDR2 YFSETQ. Deletions cut 1 base from V and 5 bases from J, with 9 bases between. The length of the CDR3 is 13 residues. Written as DNA, the CDR3 is TGCGCCAGCAGCTTGTCAGGAGGGACTGAAGCTTTCTTT. This sequence encodes CASSLSGGTEAFF.

The chain uses TRBV27 and TRBJ1-2; possibly TRBD1 for D (6 bases). There are 15 residues in the CDR3. V gave up 4 bases and J gave up 8 bases, with 20 bases separating them. Germline V CDR1 and CDR2: MNHEY, SMNVEV (reference sequence). As DNA, the CDR3 is TGTGCCAGCAGTTCCGCCCGGGACAAAGCCTCAGGCTACACCTTC. Translation: CASSSARDKASGYTF.

V usage is TRBV10-3 and J usage is TRBJ1-3, with D unclear. The CDR3 is 15 residues long. Germline CDR1 and CDR2: ENHRY and SYGVKD. Between the trimmed V and J ends, which lost 3 bases and 4 bases, there was a span of 13 bases. The CDR3 DNA follows: TGTGCCATCAGTGACCTCTCGGGCTCGGGAAACACCATATATTTT. Translation: CAISDLSGSGNTIYF.